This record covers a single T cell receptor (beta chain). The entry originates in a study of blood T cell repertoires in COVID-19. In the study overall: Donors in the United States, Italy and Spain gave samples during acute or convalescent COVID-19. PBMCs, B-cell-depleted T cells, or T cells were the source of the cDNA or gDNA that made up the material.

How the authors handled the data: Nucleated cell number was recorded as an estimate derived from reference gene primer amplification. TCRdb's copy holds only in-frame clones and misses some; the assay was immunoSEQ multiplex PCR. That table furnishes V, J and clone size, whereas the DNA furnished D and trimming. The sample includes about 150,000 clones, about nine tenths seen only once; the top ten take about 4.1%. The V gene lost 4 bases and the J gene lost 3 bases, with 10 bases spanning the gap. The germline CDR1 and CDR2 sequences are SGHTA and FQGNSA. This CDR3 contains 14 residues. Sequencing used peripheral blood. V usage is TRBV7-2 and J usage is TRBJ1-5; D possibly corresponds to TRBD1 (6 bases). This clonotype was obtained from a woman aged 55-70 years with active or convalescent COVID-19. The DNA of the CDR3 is TGTGCCAGCAGCTGGACAGTTTTCAATCAGCCCCAGCATTTT. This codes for CASSWTVFNQPQHF.